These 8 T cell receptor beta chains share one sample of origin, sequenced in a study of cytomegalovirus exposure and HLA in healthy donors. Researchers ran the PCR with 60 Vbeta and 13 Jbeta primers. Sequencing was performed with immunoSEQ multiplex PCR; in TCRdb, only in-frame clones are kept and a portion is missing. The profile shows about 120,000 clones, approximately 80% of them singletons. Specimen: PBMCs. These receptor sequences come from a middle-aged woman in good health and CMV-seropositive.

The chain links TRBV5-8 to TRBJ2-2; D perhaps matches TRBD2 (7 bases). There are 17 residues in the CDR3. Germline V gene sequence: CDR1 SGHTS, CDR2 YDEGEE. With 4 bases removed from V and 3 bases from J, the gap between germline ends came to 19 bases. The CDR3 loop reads CASSRARGAVDTGELFF. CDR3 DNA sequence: TGTGCCAGCAGCCGGGCTCGGGGGGCAGTGGACACCGGGGAGCTGTTTTTT.

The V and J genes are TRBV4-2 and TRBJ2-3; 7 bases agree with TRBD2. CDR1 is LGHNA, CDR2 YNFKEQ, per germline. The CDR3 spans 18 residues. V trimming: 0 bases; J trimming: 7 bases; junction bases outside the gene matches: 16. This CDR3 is CASSQDLPASGGGYTQYF. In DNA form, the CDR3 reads TGTGCCAGCAGCCAAGACCTCCCGGCCTCGGGAGGTGGTTATACGCAGTATTTT.

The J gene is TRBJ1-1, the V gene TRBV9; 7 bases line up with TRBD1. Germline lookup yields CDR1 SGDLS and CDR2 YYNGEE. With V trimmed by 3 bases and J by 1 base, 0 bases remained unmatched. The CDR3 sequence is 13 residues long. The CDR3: CASSGDRNTEAFF. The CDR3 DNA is TGTGCCAGCAGCGGGGACAGGAACACTGAAGCTTTCTTT.

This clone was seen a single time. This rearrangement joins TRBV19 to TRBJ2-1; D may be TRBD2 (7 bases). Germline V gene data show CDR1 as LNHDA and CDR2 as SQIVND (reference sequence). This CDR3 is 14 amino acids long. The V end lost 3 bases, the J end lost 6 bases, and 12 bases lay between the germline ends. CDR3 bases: TGTGCCAGTAGTATTGGGGGGGCTTTCAATGAGCAGTTCTTC. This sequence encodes CASSIGGAFNEQFF.

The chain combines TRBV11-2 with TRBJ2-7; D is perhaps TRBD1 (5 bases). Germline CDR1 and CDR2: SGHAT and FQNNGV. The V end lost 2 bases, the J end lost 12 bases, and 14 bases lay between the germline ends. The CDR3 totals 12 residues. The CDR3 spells CASSLRPRQRYF. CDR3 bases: TGTGCCAGCAGCTTACGCCCGCGACAGAGGTACTTC.

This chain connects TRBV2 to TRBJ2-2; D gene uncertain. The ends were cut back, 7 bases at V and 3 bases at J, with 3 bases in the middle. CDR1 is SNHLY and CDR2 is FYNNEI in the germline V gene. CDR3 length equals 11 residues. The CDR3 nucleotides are TGTGCCAGCACTTACACCGGGGAGCTGTTTTTT. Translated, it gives CASTYTGELFF. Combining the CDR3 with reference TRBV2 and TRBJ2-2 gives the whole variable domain EPEVTQTPSHQVTQMGQEVILRCVPISNHLYFYWYRQILGQKVEFLVSFYNNEISEKSEIFDDQFSVERPDGSNFTLKIRSTKLEDSAMYFCASTYTGELFFGEGSRLTVL.

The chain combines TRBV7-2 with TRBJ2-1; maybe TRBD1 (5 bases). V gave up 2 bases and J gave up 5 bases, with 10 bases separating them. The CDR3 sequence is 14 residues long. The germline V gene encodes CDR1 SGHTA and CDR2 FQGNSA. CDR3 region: CASSLWGGNNEQFF. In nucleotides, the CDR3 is TGTGCCAGCAGCTTATGGGGCGGAAACAATGAGCAGTTCTTC.

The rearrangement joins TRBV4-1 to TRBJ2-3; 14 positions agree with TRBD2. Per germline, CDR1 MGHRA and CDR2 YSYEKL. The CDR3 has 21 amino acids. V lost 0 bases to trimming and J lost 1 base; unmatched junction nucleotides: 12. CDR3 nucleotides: TGCGCCAGCAGCCAAGAGCCCGCCGGGACTAGCGGGAGAGGACGCACAGATACGCAGTATTTT. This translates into CASSQEPAGTSGRGRTDTQYF.